The clone carrying this TCR beta chain occurred a few times. No antigen is known for it. The data were obtained in a study of T-cell memory formation after mild COVID-19. Broader study findings: Later expanders leaned toward CD4+, whereas clones contracting from day 15 to 85 were balanced CD4/CD8. The appearance of some responding clones in pre-infection memory suggested that cross-reactive memory joined. Mainly CM and EM harbored the contracting CD4+ clones; mainly EMRA harbored the CD8+ ones.

Employing constant-segment primers, 5'RACE generated TCR alpha and TCR beta cDNA libraries bearing sample barcodes and UMIs. TCRdb re-called the 5' RACE reads through MiXCR, storing one row per CDR3 protein. The sample shows approximately 350,000 distinct CDR3 sequences, around 13% of them seen only once. The CDR3 loop spans 15 amino acids. The V gene's germline CDR1 is SGHRS and CDR2 YFSETQ. V dropped 0 bases and J dropped 5 bases, with 12 bases sitting between them. The V gene is TRBV5-1, the J gene TRBJ1-5; no reliable D call. The sample was PBMCs or a T cell subset sorted from them (not recorded which). The TCR originated in a young man who had mild COVID-19 (a few samples of this study predate the infection). Cell type and time point are not known. CDR3 DNA: TGCGCCAGCAGCTTGGTGGGGAGTATGGATCAGCCCCAGCATTTT. Protein sequence: CASSLVGSMDQPQHF.